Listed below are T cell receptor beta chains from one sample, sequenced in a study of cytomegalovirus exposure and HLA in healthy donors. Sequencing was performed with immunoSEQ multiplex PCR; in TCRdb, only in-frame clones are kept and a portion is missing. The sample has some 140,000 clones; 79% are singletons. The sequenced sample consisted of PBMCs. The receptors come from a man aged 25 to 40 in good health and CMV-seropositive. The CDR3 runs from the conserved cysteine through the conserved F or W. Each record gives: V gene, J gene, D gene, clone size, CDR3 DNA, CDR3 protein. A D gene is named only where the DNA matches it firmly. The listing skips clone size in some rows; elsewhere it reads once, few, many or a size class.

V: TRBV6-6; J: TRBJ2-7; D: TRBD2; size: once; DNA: TGTGCCAGCAGCGCTAGCGGGGGGGTGAAGGAGCAGTACTTC; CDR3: CASSASGGVKEQYF
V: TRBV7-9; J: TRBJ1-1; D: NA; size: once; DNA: TGTGCCAGTTCGCGAGACATGAACACTGAAGCTTTCTTT; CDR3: CASSRDMNTEAFF
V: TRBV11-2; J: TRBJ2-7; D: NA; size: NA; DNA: TGTGCCAGCAGCTTACTTTGGACGGGGGTGGGCGAGCAGTACTTC; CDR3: CASSLLWTGVGEQYF
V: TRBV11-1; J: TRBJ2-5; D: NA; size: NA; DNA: TGTGCCAGCAGTCGGGACTTAATCGGCGAAGAGACCCAGTACTTC; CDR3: CASSRDLIGEETQYF
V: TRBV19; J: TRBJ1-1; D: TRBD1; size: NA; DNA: TGTGCCAGCCTGAACCGTGGGACAGTAGGAGAAGCTTTCTTT; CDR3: CASLNRGTVGEAFF
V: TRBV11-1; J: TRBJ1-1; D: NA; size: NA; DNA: TGTGCCAGCAGCTCCCGGGTAGGGCGAAAGGGGGGGACTGAAGCTTTCTTT; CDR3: CASSSRVGRKGGTEAFF
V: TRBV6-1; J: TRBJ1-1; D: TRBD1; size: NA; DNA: TGTGCCAGCCCCGAGACCGGGACAGGGGTCACTGAAGCTTTCTTT; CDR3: CASPETGTGVTEAFF
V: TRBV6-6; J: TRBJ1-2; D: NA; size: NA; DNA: TGTGCCAGCCGGGAAGGGCTGGGAGGCTACACCTTC; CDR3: CASREGLGGYTF
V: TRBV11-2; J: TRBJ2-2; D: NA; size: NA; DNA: TGTGCCAGCAGCTCGCTTGGGGGGGCCCCCGGGGAGCTGTTTTTT; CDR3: CASSSLGGAPGELFF
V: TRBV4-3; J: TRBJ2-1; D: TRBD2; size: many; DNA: TGCGCCAGCAGCGTGGCGGGGGGGCCGGATAATGAGCAGTTCTTC; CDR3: CASSVAGGPDNEQFF
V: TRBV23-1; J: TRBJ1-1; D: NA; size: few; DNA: TGCGCCAGCAGTCATCGAACTTGTGGCACTGAAGCTTTCTTT; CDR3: CASSHRTCGTEAFF
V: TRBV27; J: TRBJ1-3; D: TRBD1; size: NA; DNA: TGTGCCAGCAAAGACAGGGTAGGAAACACCATATATTTT; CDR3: CASKDRVGNTIYF
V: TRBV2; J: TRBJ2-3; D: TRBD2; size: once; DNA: TGTGCCAGCCCGATGGCTAGCGGGGGGGCGGATACGCAGTATTTT; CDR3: CASPMASGGADTQYF
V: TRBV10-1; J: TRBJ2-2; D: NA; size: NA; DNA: TGCGCCAACAGTGACGGCGGGCGGGCCGGGGAGCTGTTTTTT; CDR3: CANSDGGRAGELFF
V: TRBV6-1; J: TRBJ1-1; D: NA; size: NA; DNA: TGTGCCAGCAGTGTCCGACCGGAGGCTGAAGCTTTCTTT; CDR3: CASSVRPEAEAFF
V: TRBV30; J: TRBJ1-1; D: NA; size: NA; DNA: TGTGCCTGGAGTGTATCGATAGGGGGAGTCACTGAAGCTTTCTTT; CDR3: CAWSVSIGGVTEAFF
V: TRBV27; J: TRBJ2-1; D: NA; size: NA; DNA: TGTGCCAGCAGTTCGGAGGGAAGCTCCTACAATGAGCAGTTCTTC; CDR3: CASSSEGSSYNEQFF
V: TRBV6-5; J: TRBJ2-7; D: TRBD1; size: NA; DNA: TGTGCCAGCAGTTCCCCGAGACAGGGCGAGCAGTACTTC; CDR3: CASSSPRQGEQYF
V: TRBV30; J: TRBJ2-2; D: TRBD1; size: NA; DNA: TGTGCCTGGAAGGGGACAGGGGGCGGCACCGGGGAGCTGTTTTTT; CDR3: CAWKGTGGGTGELFF
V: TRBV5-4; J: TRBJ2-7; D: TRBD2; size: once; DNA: TGTGCCAGCAGCTTGGGGGGGACTAGCGGGAGAGGATCCTACGAGCAGTACTTC; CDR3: CASSLGGTSGRGSYEQYF
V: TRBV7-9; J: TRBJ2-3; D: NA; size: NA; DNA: TGTGCCAGCAGCTTTGAGGTCGGAGGTACAGATACGCAGTATTTT; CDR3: CASSFEVGGTDTQYF
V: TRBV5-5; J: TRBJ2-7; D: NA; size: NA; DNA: TGTGCCAGCAGATCTCAGAATATCTACGAGCAGTACTTC; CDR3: CASRSQNIYEQYF
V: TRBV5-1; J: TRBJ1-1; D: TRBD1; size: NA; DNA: TGCGCCAGCAGCTTGTGGGGACAGGGGGTGAACACTGAAGCTTTCTTT; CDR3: CASSLWGQGVNTEAFF
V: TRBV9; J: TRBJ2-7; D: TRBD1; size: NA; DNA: TGTGCCAGCAGCGCAGGACAGGGCAGCTCCTACGAGCAGTACTTC; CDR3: CASSAGQGSSYEQYF
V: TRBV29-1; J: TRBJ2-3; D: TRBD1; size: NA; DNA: TGCAGCGTTTTGCCGAGAGACAGGGGTAACACAGATACGCAGTATTTT; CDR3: CSVLPRDRGNTDTQYF
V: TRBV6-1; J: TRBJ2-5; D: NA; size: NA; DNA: TGTGCCAGCACCCCGACTTTCGGCCAAGAGACCCAGTACTTC; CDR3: CASTPTFGQETQYF
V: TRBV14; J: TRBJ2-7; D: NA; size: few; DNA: TGTGCCAGCAGTCTCATCTTACGGGGAGAGCAGTACTTC; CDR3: CASSLILRGEQYF
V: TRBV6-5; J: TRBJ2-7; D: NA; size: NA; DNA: TGTGCCAGCAGTTACTCTACGGGGAGCTGGTCCTACGAGCAGTACTTC; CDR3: CASSYSTGSWSYEQYF
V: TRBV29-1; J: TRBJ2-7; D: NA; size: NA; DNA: TGCAGCGTTGAAGATGCCCTGGGACAAACCTACGAGCAGTACTTC; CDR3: CSVEDALGQTYEQYF
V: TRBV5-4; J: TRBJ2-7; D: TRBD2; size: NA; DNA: TGTGCCAGCAGCTCCGGACTAGCGGGAGGGGGGGCGGCGGAGCAGTACTTC; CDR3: CASSSGLAGGGAAEQYF
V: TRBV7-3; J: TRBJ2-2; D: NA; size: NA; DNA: TGTGCCAGCAGCCCCCAGGGCACCGGGGAGCTGTTTTTT; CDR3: CASSPQGTGELFF
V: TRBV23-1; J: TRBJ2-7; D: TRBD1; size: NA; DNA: TGCGCCAGCAGTCAGTGGACAGGGGTCCACGAGCAGTACTTC; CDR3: CASSQWTGVHEQYF
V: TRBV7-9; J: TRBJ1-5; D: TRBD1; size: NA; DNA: TGTGCCAGCAGCCAGGGACAGGGGAACCAGCCCCAGCATTTT; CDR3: CASSQGQGNQPQHF
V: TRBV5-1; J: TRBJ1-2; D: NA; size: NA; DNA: TGCGCCAGCAGCTTGGAACCGGGTATCGACTATGGCTACACCTTC; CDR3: CASSLEPGIDYGYTF
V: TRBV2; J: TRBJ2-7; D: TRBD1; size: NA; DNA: TGTGCCAGCAGTGAAGACAGGGGGCCTTCCTACGAGCAGTACTTC; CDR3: CASSEDRGPSYEQYF
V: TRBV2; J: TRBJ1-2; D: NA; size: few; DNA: TGTGCCAGCACCGAACAGGGTAGGGACTATGGCTACACCTTC; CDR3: CASTEQGRDYGYTF
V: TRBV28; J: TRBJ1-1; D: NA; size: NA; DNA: TGTGCCAGCAGTTTATCGGACAGTCATTTCACTGAAGCTTTCTTT; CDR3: CASSLSDSHFTEAFF
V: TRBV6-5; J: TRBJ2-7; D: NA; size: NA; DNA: TGTGCCAGCAGTTACGTTTCGAGTGAGCAGTACTTC; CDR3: CASSYVSSEQYF
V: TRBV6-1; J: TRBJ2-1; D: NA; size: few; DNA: TGTGCCAGCAAAAGGGGGAGCTCCTACAATGAGCAGTTCTTC; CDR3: CASKRGSSYNEQFF
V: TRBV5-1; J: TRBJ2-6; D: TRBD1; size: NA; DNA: TGCGCCAGCAGCTTACAGGGGGGTGGGGCCAACGTCCTGACTTTC; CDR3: CASSLQGGGANVLTF
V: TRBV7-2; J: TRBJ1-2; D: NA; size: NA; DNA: TGTGCCAGCAGCTTAGTAGGGGGGGGCGGTGGCTACACCTTC; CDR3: CASSLVGGGGGYTF